Given below is one TCR beta chain in context. The V segment lost 6 bases and the J segment 2 bases; nucleotides outside the gene matches: 8. The CDR3 covers 15 residues. Germline V lookup: CDR1 SGHRS, CDR2 YFSETQ. Profiling relied on immunoSEQ multiplex PCR, and the TCRdb table lists in-frame clones only, not all of them. The table has 97,000 or so clones, nearly 90% seen once. This sample was taken from a study of blood T cell repertoires in COVID-19. V is TRBV5-1 and J is TRBJ2-3, with TRBD2 matching 8 bases. This sequence was found in a man aged 50 to 60 with active COVID-19. Sequencing was carried out using peripheral blood. The CDR3 DNA reads as TGCGCCAGCAATCCGGGTAGCGGGGACACAGATACGCAGTATTTT. Its translation is CASNPGSGDTDTQYF.